This TCR beta chain is from a study of chemoradiotherapy in HPV16-positive cancers. In the study overall: A couple of HPV16-positive patients' cells yielded candidate HPV-specific clones and common motifs. Study-level points and caveats: Functional assays defining HPV-specific T cells used only a couple of HPV16-positive patients. Better recurrence-free survival went with HPV-responsive T-cell expansion in HPV16-positive patients. Candidate HPV-specific clones and E7-related TCR motifs grew in tumor during treatment.

The sample holds a few counts of this clone. The antigen is unknown. Only in-frame clones appear in the TCRdb table, and some are missing; sequencing was by immunoSEQ multiplex PCR. The table shows approximately 12,000 clones, with around three quarters occurring only once. CDR1 is SGHTA and CDR2 is FQGNSA in the germline V gene. Trimming left V 6 bases short and J 3 bases short, with 15 bases between. The CDR3 contains 14 residues. The material was obtained from a patient who underwent chemoradiotherapy. This chain joins TRBV7-2 and TRBJ2-7; D possibly corresponds to TRBD2 (5 bases). This TCR came from a human donor with HPV-associated anogenital cancer. This chain's CDR3 is CASSPTRDYYEQYF. CDR3 coding DNA: TGTGCCAGCAGTCCAACTAGGGATTACTACGAGCAGTACTTC.